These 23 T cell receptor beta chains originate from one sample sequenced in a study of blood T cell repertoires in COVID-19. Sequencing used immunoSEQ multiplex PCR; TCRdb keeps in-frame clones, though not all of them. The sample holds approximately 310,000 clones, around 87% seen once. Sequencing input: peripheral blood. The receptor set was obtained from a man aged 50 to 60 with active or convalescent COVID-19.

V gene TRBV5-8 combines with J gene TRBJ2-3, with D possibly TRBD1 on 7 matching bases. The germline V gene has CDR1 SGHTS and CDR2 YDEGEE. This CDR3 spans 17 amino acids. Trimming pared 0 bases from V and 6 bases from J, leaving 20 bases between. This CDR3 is CASSLGRGGGAGDTQYF. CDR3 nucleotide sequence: TGTGCCAGCAGCTTGGGTCGTGGAGGGGGCGCGGGTGATACGCAGTATTTT.

CDR3 sequence reads: CASSLSQLSTDTQYF. CDR3 sequence (DNA): TGTGCCAGCAGTTTGTCCCAACTGAGCACAGATACGCAGTATTTT. The chain uses TRBV27 and TRBJ2-3, with no clear D. V lost 3 bases to trimming and J lost 0 bases, with 10 bases between them. From germline, CDR1 is MNHEY and CDR2 SMNVEV (reference sequence). This CDR3 contains 15 residues.

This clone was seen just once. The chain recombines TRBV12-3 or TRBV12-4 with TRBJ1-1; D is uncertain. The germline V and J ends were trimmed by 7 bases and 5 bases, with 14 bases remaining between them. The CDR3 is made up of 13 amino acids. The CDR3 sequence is CASILHYGTEAFF. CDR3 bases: TGTGCCAGCATCCTTCACTACGGGACTGAAGCTTTCTTT.

CDR3 region: CASSLIGVREHQPQHF. The CDR3 DNA reads TGCGCCAGCAGCCTCATCGGGGTGAGGGAGCATCAGCCCCAGCATTTT. V and J are TRBV4-1 and TRBJ1-5; D is ambiguous. CDR1 and CDR2 from the germline V gene are MGHRA and YSYEKL. The CDR3 loop spans 16 amino acids. V lost 4 bases, J lost 5 bases, and 18 bases lay in between.

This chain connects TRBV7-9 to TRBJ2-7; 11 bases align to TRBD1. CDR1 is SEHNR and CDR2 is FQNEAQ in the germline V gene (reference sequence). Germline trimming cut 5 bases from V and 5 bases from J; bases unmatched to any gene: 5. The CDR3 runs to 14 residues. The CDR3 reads CASSLGQGVNEQYF. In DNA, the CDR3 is TGTGCCAGCAGCCTGGGACAGGGGGTTAACGAGCAGTACTTC.

In nucleotides, the CDR3 is TGTGCCAGCGTCCGGGACAGGGACACCGGGGAGCTGTTTTTT. Translated, it gives CASVRDRDTGELFF. This chain uses TRBV4-2 with TRBJ2-2; 9 nucleotides align to TRBD1. The CDR3 runs to 14 residues. CDR1 is LGHNA and CDR2 is YNFKEQ in the germline V gene. Trimming took 8 bases from V and 3 from J; bases not matched to a gene: 4.

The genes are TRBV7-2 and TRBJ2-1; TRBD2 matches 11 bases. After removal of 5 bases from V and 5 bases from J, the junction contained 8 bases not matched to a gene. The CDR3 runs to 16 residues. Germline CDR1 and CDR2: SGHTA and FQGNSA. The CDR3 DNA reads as TGTGCCAGCAGCGGAATTACTAGCGGGGGACACAATGAGCAGTTCTTC. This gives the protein CASSGITSGGHNEQFF.

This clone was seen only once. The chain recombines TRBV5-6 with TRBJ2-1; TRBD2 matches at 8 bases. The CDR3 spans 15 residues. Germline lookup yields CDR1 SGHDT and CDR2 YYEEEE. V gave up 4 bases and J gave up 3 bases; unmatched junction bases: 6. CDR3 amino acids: CASSQDGGVYNEQFF. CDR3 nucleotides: TGTGCCAGCAGCCAGGACGGGGGGGTCTACAATGAGCAGTTCTTC.

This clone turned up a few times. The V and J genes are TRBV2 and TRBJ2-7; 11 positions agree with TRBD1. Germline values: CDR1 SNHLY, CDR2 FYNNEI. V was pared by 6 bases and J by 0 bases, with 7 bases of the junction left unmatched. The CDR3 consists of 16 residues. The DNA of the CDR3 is TGTGCCAGCAGCCGGGACAGGGGGAAAAGCTCCTACGAGCAGTACTTC. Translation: CASSRDRGKSSYEQYF. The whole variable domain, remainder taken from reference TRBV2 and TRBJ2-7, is EPEVTQTPSHQVTQMGQEVILRCVPISNHLYFYWYRQILGQKVEFLVSFYNNEISEKSEIFDDQFSVERPDGSNFTLKIRSTKLEDSAMYFCASSRDRGKSSYEQYFGPGTRLTVT.

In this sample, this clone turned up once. DNA of the CDR3: TGTGCCAGCAGCGCTCGGGCGGACTTTTGGAGCAATCAGCCCCAGCATTTT. This encodes CASSARADFWSNQPQHF. The genes are TRBV9 and TRBJ1-5; D is undetermined. This CDR3 has 17 residues. The V end was cut by 3 bases, the J end by 1 base, with 17 bases between. CDR1 SGDLS and CDR2 YYNGEE come from the germline V gene.

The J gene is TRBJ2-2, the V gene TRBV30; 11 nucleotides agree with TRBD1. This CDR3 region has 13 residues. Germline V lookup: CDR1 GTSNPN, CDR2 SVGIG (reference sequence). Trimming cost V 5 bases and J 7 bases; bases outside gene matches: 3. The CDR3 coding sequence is TGTGCCTGGCAGGGACAGGGGGACGGGGAGCTGTTTTTT. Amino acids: CAWQGQGDGELFF.

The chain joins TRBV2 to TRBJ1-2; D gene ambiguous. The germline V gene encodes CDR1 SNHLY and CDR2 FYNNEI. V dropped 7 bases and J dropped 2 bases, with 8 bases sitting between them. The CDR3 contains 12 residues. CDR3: CASIRGNYGYTF. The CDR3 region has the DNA TGTGCCAGCATTCGGGGAAACTATGGCTACACCTTC.

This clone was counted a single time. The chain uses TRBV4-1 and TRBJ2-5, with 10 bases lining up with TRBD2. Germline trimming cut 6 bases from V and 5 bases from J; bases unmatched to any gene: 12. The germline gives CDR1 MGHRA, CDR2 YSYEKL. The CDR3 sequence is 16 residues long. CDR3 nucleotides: TGCGCCAGCAGTAAAAGTCCAGCGGGAGGGGGGGAGACCCAGTACTTC. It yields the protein CASSKSPAGGGETQYF.

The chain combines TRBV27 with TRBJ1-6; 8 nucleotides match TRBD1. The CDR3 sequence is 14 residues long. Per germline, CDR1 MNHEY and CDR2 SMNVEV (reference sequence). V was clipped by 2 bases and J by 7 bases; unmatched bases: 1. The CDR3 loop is CASSLAGGNSPLHF. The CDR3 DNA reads TGTGCCAGCAGTTTAGCAGGGGGCAATTCACCCCTCCACTTT.

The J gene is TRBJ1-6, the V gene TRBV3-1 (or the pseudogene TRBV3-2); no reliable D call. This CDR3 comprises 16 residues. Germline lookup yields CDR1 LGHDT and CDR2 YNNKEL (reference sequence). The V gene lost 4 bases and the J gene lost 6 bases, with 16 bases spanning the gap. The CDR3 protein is CASSPSPQASNSPLHF. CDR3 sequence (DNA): TGTGCCAGCAGCCCTAGCCCCCAGGCGAGTAATTCACCCCTCCACTTT.

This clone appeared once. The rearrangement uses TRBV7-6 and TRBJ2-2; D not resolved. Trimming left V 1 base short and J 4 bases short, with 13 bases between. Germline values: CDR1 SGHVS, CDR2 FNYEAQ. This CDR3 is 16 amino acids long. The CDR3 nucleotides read TGTGCCAGCAGCTTAGAGGCAGGCCCAGTCACCGGGGAGCTGTTTTTT. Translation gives CASSLEAGPVTGELFF. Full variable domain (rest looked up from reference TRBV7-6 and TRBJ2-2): GAGVSQSPRYKVTKRGQDVALRCDPISGHVSLYWYRQALGQGPEFLTYFNYEAQQDKSGLPNDRFSAERPEGSISTLTIQRTEQRDSAMYRCASSLEAGPVTGELFFGEGSRLTVL.

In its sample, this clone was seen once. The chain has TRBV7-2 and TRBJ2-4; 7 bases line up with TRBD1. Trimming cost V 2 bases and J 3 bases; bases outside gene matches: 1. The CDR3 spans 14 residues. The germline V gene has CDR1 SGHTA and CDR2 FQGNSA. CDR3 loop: CASSLRDSKNIQYF. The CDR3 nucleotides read TGTGCCAGCAGCTTAAGGGACAGCAAAAACATTCAGTACTTC.

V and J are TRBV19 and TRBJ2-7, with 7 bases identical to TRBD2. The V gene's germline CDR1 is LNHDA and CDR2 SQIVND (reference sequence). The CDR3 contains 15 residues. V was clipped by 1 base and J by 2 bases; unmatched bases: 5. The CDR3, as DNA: TGTGCCAGTAGTATAGCGGGCGGGAGAACCTACGAGCAGTACTTC. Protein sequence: CASSIAGGRTYEQYF.

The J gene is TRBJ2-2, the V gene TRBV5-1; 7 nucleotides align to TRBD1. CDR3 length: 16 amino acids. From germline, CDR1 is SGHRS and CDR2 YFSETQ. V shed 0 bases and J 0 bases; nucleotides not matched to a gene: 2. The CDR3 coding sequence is TGCGCCAGCAGCTTGGCAGGGACAGCGAACACCGGGGAGCTGTTTTTT. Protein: CASSLAGTANTGELFF.

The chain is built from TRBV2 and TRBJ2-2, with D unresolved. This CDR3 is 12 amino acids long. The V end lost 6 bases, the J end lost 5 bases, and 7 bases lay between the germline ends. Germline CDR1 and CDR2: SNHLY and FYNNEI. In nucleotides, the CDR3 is TGTGCCAGCAGCCCTAAGACCGGGGAGCTGTTTTTT. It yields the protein CASSPKTGELFF.

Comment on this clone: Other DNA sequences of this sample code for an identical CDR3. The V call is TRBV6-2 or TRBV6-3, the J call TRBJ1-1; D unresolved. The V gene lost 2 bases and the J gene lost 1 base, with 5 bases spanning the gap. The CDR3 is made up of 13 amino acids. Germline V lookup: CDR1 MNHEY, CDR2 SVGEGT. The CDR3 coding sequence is TGTGCCAGCAGTTACGGCGGGAACACTGAAGCTTTCTTT. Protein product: CASSYGGNTEAFF.

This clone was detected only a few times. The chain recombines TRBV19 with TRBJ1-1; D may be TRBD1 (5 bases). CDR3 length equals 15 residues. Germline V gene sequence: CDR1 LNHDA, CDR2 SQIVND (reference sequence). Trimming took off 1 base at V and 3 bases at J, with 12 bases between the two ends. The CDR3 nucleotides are TGTGCCAGTAGTATAGTCGGCAGGGTGGACACTGAAGCTTTCTTT. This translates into CASSIVGRVDTEAFF.

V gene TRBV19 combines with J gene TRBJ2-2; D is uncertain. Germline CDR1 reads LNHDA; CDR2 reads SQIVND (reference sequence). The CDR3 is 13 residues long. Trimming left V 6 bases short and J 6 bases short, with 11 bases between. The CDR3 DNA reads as TGTGCCAGTAGGGGCGATAGATCCGGGGAGCTGTTTTTT. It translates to CASRGDRSGELFF.